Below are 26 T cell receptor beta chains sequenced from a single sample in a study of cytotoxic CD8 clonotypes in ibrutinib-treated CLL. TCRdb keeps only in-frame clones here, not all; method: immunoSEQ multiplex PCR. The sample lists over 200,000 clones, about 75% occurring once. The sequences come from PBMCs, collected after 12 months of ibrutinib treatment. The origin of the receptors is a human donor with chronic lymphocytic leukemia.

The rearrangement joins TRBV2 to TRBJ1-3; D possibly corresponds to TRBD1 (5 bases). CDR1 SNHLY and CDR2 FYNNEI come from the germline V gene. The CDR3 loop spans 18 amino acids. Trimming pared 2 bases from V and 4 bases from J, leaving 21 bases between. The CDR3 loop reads CASSERRGRVTRGNTIYF. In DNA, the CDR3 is TGTGCCAGCAGTGAACGAAGGGGAAGGGTTACGAGGGGAAACACCATATATTTT.

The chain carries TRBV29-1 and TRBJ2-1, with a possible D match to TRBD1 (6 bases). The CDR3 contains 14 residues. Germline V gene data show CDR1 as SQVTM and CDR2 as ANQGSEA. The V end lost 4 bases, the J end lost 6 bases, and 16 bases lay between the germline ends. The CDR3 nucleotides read TGCAGCGTTGCCAGGGGATTCCCTTTCAATGAGCAGTTCTTC. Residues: CSVARGFPFNEQFF.

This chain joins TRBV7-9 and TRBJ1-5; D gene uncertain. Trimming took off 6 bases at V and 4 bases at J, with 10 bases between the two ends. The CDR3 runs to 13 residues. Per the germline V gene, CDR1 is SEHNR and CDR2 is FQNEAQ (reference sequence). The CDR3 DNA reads TGTGCCAGCAGTCGTAGTGGGAATCAGCCCCAGCATTTT. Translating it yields CASSRSGNQPQHF.

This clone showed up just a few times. CDR3 nucleotides: TGTGCCAGCTCGTCGACGGTTCAGGAGACCCAGTACTTC. The encoded protein is CASSSTVQETQYF. V and J are TRBV18 and TRBJ2-5; D remains ambiguous. Germline CDR1 and CDR2: KGHSH and LQKENI. The CDR3 is 13 residues long. With 6 bases removed from V and 5 bases from J, the gap between germline ends came to 13 bases.

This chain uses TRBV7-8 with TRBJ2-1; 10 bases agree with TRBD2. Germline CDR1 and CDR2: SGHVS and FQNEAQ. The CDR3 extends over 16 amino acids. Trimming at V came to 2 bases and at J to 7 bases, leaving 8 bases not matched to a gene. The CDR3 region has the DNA TGTGCCAGCAGCTTACGGCTAGCGGGAGCGAGGAATGAGCAGTTCTTC. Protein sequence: CASSLRLAGARNEQFF.

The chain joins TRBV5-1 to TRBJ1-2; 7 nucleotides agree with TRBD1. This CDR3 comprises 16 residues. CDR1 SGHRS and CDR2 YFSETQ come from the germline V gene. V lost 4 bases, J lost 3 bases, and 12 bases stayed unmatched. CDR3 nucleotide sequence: TGCGCCAGCAGCCAATTAAGGACAGGAACCGACTATGGCTACACCTTC. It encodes CASSQLRTGTDYGYTF.

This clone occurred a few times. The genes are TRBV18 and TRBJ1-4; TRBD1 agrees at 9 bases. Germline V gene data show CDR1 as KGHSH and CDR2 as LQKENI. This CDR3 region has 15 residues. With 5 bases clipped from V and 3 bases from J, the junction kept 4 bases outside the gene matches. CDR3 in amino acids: CASSEDRGANEKLFF. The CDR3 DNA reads TGTGCCAGCTCAGAAGACAGGGGGGCTAATGAAAAACTGTTTTTT. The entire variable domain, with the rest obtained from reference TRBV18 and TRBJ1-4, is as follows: NAGVMQNPRHLVRRRGQEARLRCSPMKGHSHVYWYRQLPEEGLKFMVYLQKENIIDESGMPKERFSAEFPKEGPSILRIQQVVRGDSAAYFCASSEDRGANEKLFFGSGTQLSVL.

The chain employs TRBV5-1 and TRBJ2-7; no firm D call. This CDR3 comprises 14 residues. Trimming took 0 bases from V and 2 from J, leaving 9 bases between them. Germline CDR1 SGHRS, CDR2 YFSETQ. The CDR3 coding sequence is TGCGCCAGCAGCTTGGGGGCCAGTACCTACGAGCAGTACTTC. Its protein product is CASSLGASTYEQYF.

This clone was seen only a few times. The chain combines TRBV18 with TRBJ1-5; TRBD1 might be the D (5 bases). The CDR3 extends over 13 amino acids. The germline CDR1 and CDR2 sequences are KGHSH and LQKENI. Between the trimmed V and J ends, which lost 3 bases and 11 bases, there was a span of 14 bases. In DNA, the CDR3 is TGTGCCAGCTCACCGGCAGGGAGGGTGACCCAGCATTTT. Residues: CASSPAGRVTQHF.

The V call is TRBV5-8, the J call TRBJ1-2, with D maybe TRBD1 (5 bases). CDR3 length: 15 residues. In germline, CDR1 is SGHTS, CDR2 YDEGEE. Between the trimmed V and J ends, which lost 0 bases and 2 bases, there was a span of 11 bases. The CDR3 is CASSLGPGRNYGYTF. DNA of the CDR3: TGTGCCAGCAGCTTGGGGCCGGGACGGAACTATGGCTACACCTTC.

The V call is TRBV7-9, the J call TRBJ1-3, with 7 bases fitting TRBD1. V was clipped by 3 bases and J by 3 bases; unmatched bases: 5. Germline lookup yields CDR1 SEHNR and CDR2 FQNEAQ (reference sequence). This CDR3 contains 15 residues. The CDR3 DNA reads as TGTGCCAGCAGCTTGACAGGGCCAAGTGGAAACACCATATATTTT. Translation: CASSLTGPSGNTIYF.

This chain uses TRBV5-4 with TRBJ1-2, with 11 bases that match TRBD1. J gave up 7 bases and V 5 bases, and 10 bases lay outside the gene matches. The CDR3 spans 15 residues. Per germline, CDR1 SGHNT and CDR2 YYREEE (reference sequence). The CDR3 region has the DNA TGTGCCAGCAGTCCAGGACAGGGGGCTTCGGGTGGCTACACCTTC. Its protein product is CASSPGQGASGGYTF. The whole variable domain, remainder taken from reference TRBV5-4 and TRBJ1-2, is ETGVTQSPTHLIKTRGQQVTLRCSSQSGHNTVSWYQQALGQGPQFIFQYYREEENGRGNFPPRFSGLQFPNYSSELNVNALELDDSALYLCASSPGQGASGGYTFGSGTRLTVV.

CDR3 in DNA: TGTGCCTGGAATGGGGGCGTCTACGAGCAGTACTTC. This encodes CAWNGGVYEQYF. The chain uses TRBV30 and TRBJ2-7; perhaps TRBD1 as D (6 bases). Germline CDR1 and CDR2: GTSNPN and SVGIG (reference sequence). V lost 4 bases to trimming and J lost 3 bases, with 10 bases between them. The CDR3 is 12 residues long.

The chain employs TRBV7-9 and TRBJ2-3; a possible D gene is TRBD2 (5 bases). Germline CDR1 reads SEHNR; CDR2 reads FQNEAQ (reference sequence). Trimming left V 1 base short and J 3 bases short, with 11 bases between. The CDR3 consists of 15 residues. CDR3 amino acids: CASSLGLSRTDTQYF. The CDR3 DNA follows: TGTGCCAGCAGCTTAGGACTAAGTCGTACAGATACGCAGTATTTT.

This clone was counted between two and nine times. DNA for the CDR3: TGTGCCAGCAGCAGATTTAGCAGGGAAGAGACCCAGTACTTC. This translates into CASSRFSREETQYF. The chain combines TRBV5-6 with TRBJ2-5; D perhaps matches TRBD1 (5 bases). CDR3 length: 14 residues. Per germline, CDR1 SGHDT and CDR2 YYEEEE. V lost 4 bases and J 3 bases, leaving 13 bases between the germline ends.

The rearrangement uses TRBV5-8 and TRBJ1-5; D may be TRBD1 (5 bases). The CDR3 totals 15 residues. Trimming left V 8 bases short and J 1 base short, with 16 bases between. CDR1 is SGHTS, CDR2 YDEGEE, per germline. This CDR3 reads CASGAGWRSNQPQHF. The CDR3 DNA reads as TGTGCCAGTGGGGCAGGGTGGAGAAGCAATCAGCCCCAGCATTTT.

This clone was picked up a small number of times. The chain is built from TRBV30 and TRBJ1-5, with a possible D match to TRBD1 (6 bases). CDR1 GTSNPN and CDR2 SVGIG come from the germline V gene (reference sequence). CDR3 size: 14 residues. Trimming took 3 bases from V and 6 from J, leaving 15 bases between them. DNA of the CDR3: TGTGCCTGGAGGGGCCAGGGGTCGGGTCAGCCCCAGCATTTT. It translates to CAWRGQGSGQPQHF.

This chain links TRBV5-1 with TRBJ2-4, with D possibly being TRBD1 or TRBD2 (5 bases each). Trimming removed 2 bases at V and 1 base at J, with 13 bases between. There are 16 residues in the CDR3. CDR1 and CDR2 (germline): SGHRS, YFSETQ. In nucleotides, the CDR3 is TGCGCCAGCAGCTTCGGGGCGCCAGGGGCCAAAAACATTCAGTACTTC. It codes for CASSFGAPGAKNIQYF.

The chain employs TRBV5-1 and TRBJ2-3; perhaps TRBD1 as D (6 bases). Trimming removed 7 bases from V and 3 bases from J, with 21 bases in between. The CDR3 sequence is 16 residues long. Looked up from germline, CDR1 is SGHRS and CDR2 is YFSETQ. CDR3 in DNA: TGCGCCAGCGCACATAAACGGGTAGGGGGAACAGATACGCAGTATTTT. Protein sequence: CASAHKRVGGTDTQYF.

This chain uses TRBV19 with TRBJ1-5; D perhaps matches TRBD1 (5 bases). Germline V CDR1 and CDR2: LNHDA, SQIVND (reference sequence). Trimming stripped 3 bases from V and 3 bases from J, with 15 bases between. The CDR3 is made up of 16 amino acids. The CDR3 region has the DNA TGTGCCAGTAGTATCGGGGCAGGCGGCCTCAATCAGCCCCAGCATTTT. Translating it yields CASSIGAGGLNQPQHF.

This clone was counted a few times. CDR3 coding DNA: TGTGCCAGCAGCTTAGTAAACACAGGGTTTGGCGGCTACACCTTC. Protein: CASSLVNTGFGGYTF. The chain joins TRBV7-2 to TRBJ1-2; possibly TRBD1 for D (6 bases). Trimming cost V 1 base and J 8 bases, with 17 bases left between them. The CDR3 totals 15 residues. Germline V lookup: CDR1 SGHTA, CDR2 FQGNSA. Using reference TRBV7-2 and TRBJ1-2 for the parts outside the CDR3, the full variable domain is GAGVSQSPSNKVTEKGKDVELRCDPISGHTALYWYRQSLGQGLEFLIYFQGNSAPDKSGLPSDRFSAERTGGSVSTLTIQRTQQEDSAVYLCASSLVNTGFGGYTFGSGTRLTVV.

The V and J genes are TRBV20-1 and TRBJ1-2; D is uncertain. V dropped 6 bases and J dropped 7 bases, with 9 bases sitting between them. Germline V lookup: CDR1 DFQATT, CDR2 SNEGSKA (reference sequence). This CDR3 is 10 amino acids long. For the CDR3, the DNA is TGCAGTGCAGGGCCACGTGGCTACACCTTC. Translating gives CSAGPRGYTF.

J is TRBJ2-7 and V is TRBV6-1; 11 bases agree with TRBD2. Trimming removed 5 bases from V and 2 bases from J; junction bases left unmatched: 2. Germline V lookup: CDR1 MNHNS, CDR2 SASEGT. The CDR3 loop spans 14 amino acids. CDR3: CASSLAGGPYEQYF. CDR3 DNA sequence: TGTGCCAGCAGTCTAGCGGGGGGCCCCTACGAGCAGTACTTC.

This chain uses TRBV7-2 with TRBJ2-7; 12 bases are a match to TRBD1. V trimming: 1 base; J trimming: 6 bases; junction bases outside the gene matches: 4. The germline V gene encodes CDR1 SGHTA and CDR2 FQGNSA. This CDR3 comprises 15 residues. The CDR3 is CASSLGGTGGGEQYF. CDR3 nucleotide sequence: TGTGCCAGCAGCTTAGGTGGGACAGGGGGCGGCGAGCAGTACTTC.

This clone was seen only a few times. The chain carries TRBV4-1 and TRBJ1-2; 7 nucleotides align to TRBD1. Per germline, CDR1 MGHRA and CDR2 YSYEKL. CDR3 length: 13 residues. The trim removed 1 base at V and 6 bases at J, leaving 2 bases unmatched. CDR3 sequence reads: CASSQGTGDGYTF. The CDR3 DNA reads TGCGCCAGCAGCCAAGGAACAGGGGATGGCTACACCTTC.

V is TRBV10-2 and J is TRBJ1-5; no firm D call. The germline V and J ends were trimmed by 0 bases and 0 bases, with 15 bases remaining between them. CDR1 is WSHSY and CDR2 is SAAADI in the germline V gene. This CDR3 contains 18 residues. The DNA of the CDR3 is TGCGCCAGCAGTGAGTCAAGGGAGGGTTTTTATAGCAATCAGCCCCAGCATTTT. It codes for CASSESREGFYSNQPQHF.